Included here is one T cell receptor (beta chain) sequence, with context. Its cognate antigen is unknown. This sample was included in a study of blood T cells in healthy people across ages. General study points: Long-lived donors carried more naive CD4+ cells and greater diversity than aged donors.

Using a J-beta primer mix together with a sample-barcoded 5' primer, a second PCR was run for roughly 7 to 11 cycles. The yield of each sample was at least 2.5 million CDR3-containing paired-end reads. TCRdb re-called the 5' RACE reads through MiXCR, storing one row per CDR3 protein. There are 890,000 or so distinct CDR3 sequences in the sample; about 59% occur only once, and 28% lies in the top ten. At least 7 million PBMCs were isolated per sample. The sample consisted of blood. The TCR originated in a man aged 25 to 40 in good health.

The CDR3 reads CASSFKTNEQFF. In DNA, the CDR3 is TGTGCCAGCAGTTTTAAAACCAATGAGCAGTTCTTC. This chain connects TRBV6-2 or TRBV6-3 to TRBJ2-1; D ambiguous. The V end lost 4 bases, the J end lost 6 bases, and 7 bases lay between the germline ends. Germline loops: CDR1 MNHEY, CDR2 SVGEGT. There are 12 residues in the CDR3.